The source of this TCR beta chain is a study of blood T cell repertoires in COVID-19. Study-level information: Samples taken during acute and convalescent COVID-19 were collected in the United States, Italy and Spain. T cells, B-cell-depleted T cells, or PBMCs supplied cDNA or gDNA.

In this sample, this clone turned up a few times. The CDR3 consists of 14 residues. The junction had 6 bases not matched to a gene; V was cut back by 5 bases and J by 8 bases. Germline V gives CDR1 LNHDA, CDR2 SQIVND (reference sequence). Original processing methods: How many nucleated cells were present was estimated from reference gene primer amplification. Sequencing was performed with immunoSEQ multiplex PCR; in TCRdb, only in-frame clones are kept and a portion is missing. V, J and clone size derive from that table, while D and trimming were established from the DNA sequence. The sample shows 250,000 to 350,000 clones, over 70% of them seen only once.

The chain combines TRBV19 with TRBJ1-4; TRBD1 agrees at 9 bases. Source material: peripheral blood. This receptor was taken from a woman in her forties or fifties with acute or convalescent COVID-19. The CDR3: CASSRQQGAEKLFF. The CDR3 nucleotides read TGTGCCAGTAGTCGGCAACAGGGGGCGGAAAAACTGTTTTTT.